Listed below are T cell receptor beta chains from one sample, sequenced in a study of T cells after yellow fever vaccination. TCRdb fed the 5' RACE reads into MiXCR, producing one record per CDR3 protein. The table has 280,000 or so distinct CDR3 sequences, approximately 10% seen once. The material sequenced was CD4+ T cells sorted from PBMCs, taken 5 days after the yellow fever booster vaccination. The receptors stem from a man aged 18 to 30 who received the YFV17D yellow fever vaccine. CDR3s include the opening cysteine and the closing phenylalanine or tryptophan. D genes are given only for firm matches. Part of the rows lack a size; the others show once, few, many or a class for expanded clones.

clone size	D gene	V gene	J gene	CDR3 DNA	CDR3 protein
few	NA	TRBV6-5	TRBJ1-2	TGTGCCAGCAGTTACCGCGGGGGCTATGGCTACACCTTC	CASSYRGGYGYTF
few	NA	TRBV6-5	TRBJ2-2	TGTGCCAGCGCTTGGACCGCCGTGAACACCGGGGAGCTGTTTTTT	CASAWTAVNTGELFF
NA	NA	TRBV7-9	TRBJ1-2	TGTGCCAGCAGCTGGGGGGCAGCCCTAGACTCCTATGGCTACACCTTC	CASSWGAALDSYGYTF
NA	NA	TRBV25-1	TRBJ1-1	TGTGCCAGCAGTCAACGACGGGGACCTAACACTGAAGCTTTCTTT	CASSQRRGPNTEAFF
few	NA	TRBV12-3/TRBV12-4	TRBJ1-1	TGTGCCAGCGCGGGCAGGCAAAACACTGAAGCTTTCTTT	CASAGRQNTEAFF
few	NA	TRBV29-1	TRBJ1-1	TGCAGCGTGAAACCGATGCGGACTGAAGCTTTCTTT	CSVKPMRTEAFF
NA	NA	TRBV6-2/TRBV6-3	TRBJ1-5	TGTGCCAGCAGTTACTCGACCCAGCCCCAGCATTTT	CASSYSTQPQHF
NA	NA	TRBV27	TRBJ2-7	TGTGCCAGCAGTCTCCACCGGACAGCCGGCGACTACGAGCAGTACTTC	CASSLHRTAGDYEQYF
NA	NA	TRBV20-1	TRBJ2-1	TGCAGTGAGGGGGGGCCCGAAGGGAACAATGAGCAGTTCTTC	CSEGGPEGNNEQFF
few	NA	TRBV6-5	TRBJ1-1	TGTGCCAGCAGTTACTCCCTCGCAGCAGGCACTGAAGCTTTCTTT	CASSYSLAAGTEAFF
few	TRBD1	TRBV20-1	TRBJ2-3	TGCAGTGCCCTACTCCAGGGGGTAGATACGCAGTATTTT	CSALLQGVDTQYF
many	NA	TRBV20-1	TRBJ1-1	TGCAGTGCTAGTCACCCCATGTCGGACACTGAAGCTTTCTTT	CSASHPMSDTEAFF
NA	NA	TRBV7-3	TRBJ2-3	TGTGCCAGCAGCGCCGGGGGGCTTGGAGATACGCAGTATTTT	CASSAGGLGDTQYF
many	NA	TRBV5-6	TRBJ2-2	TGTGCCAGCAGCTCAGAGAAACAGGGCGCCGGGGAGCTGTTTTTT	CASSSEKQGAGELFF
many	NA	TRBV11-2	TRBJ2-3	TGTGCCAGCAGCTTGATAGTAGATACGCAGTATTTT	CASSLIVDTQYF
NA	NA	TRBV29-1	TRBJ2-6	TGCAGCGGGGGGGATGGGGCCAACGTCCTGACTTTC	CSGGDGANVLTF
few	TRBD2	TRBV7-2	TRBJ2-3	TGTGCCAGCAGCTACATTAGACTAGCGGGGAGCACAGATACGCAGTATTTT	CASSYIRLAGSTDTQYF
few	NA	TRBV7-3	TRBJ2-1	TGTGCCAGCAGCTTCGGGGACCCCAATGAGCAGTTCTTC	CASSFGDPNEQFF
NA	NA	TRBV3-1	TRBJ2-3	TGTGCCAGCAGGCAGACGTTGTCGGCCGATACGCAGTATTTT	CASRQTLSADTQYF
few	NA	TRBV4-2	TRBJ1-1	TGTGCCAGCAGCCAAGTGTCCGGAAGGGGTACGAACACTGAAGCTTTCTTT	CASSQVSGRGTNTEAFF
NA	TRBD1	TRBV20-1	TRBJ1-2	TGCAGTGCGCCAGACAGGGGTAGAGACTATGGCTACACCTTC	CSAPDRGRDYGYTF
few	NA	TRBV20-1	TRBJ2-2	TGCAGTGCTAGGCCCCCCGGGACAGCGGGCACCGGGGAGCTGTTTTTT	CSARPPGTAGTGELFF
NA	NA	TRBV5-1	TRBJ2-5	TGCGCCAGCAGCTTGGTTTCGGGTCCCCAAGAGACCCAGTACTTC	CASSLVSGPQETQYF
few	TRBD1	TRBV7-3	TRBJ1-2	TGTGCCAGCAGCCCTCACCCCACAGGGGATGGCTACACCTTC	CASSPHPTGDGYTF
NA	NA	TRBV20-1	TRBJ2-1	TGCAGTGCTGGCCGTGGTGGGGTGCAGTTCTTC	CSAGRGGVQFF
few	NA	TRBV29-1	TRBJ1-2	TGCAGCATCGGGGGCTTAAGTAGCTATGGCTACACCTTC	CSIGGLSSYGYTF
NA	TRBD2	TRBV7-3	TRBJ2-1	TGTGCCAGCAGCTTAATTAGCGGGGGAGATTATGAGCAGTTCTTC	CASSLISGGDYEQFF
few	NA	TRBV30	TRBJ2-7	TGTGCCTGGAGTGTCCCAGCCTACGAGCAGTACTTC	CAWSVPAYEQYF
few	TRBD2	TRBV7-3	TRBJ2-2	TGTGCCAGCAGCTTTCCCGCGGGGGGCACCGGGGAGCTGTTTTTT	CASSFPAGGTGELFF
many	NA	TRBV29-1	TRBJ1-5	TGCAGCGCCTCGGACGGGATCTTGGGCAATCAGCCCCAGCATTTT	CSASDGILGNQPQHF
NA	TRBD1	TRBV10-2	TRBJ1-2	TGCGCCAGCAGTGAGTGGGCAGGGGGAGATGGCTACACCTTC	CASSEWAGGDGYTF
few	NA	TRBV6-1	TRBJ1-6	TGTGCCAGCAGTGAAGTGGGGGCTCAGAATTCACCCCTCCACTTT	CASSEVGAQNSPLHF
few	NA	TRBV20-1	TRBJ2-3	TGCAGTGCTAGCGGGGCACTAAAAAGCACAGATACGCAGTATTTT	CSASGALKSTDTQYF
NA	NA	TRBV6-5	TRBJ2-1	TGTGCCAGCAGCACCACTGACGCGGGGTCTTACAATGAGCAGTTCTTC	CASSTTDAGSYNEQFF
few	NA	TRBV9	TRBJ2-1	TGTGCCAGCAGCGTGGGGTCCTACAATGAGCAGTTCTTC	CASSVGSYNEQFF
few	NA	TRBV19	TRBJ2-7	TGTGCCAGTGCAAGGGAAATTTCCTACGAGCAGTACTTC	CASAREISYEQYF
few	TRBD2	TRBV19	TRBJ2-5	TGTGCCAGTAGTACCCCGCTAGCGGGGGTGGAGACCCAGTACTTC	CASSTPLAGVETQYF
many	NA	TRBV2	TRBJ2-5	TGTGCCAGCGGACAGGGCCAGACTAGCGAAGAGACCCAGTACTTC	CASGQGQTSEETQYF
NA	TRBD1	TRBV10-3	TRBJ1-6	TGTGCCATCAGTGAGGACAGGGGGCTTTCACCCCTCCACTTT	CAISEDRGLSPLHF
NA	TRBD2	TRBV7-2	TRBJ2-1	TGTGCCAGCAGATTAGCGGGGGCCCTACTATACAATGAGCAGTTCTTC	CASRLAGALLYNEQFF
few	TRBD1	TRBV9	TRBJ2-3	TGTGCCAGCAGCGTTCCGGACAGGGGCTTCGGCGATACGCAGTATTTT	CASSVPDRGFGDTQYF
NA	NA	TRBV7-3	TRBJ2-1	TGTGCCAGCAGCTTGACAGTGAATTCCTACAATGAGCAGTTCTTC	CASSLTVNSYNEQFF
few	TRBD1	TRBV28	TRBJ2-7	TGTGCCAGCAGTGGTCCGGGACAGTCAAGCTCCTACGAGCAGTACTTC	CASSGPGQSSSYEQYF
NA	NA	TRBV7-2	TRBJ1-1	TGTGCCAGCAGCTCAGTCAGGGGAGCTGAAGCTTTCTTT	CASSSVRGAEAFF
NA	NA	TRBV12-3/TRBV12-4	TRBJ2-3	TGTGCCAGCAGTTTAAGTTGGGGTAGCACAGATACGCAGTATTTT	CASSLSWGSTDTQYF
few	NA	TRBV3-1	TRBJ2-4	TGTGCCAGCAGCCTACAAGGGGGAGACATTCAGTACTTC	CASSLQGGDIQYF
NA	NA	TRBV7-9	TRBJ1-4	TGTGCCAGCAGCTTCGGGATTATGGGAGTTGAAAAACTGTTTTTT	CASSFGIMGVEKLFF
many	TRBD2	TRBV11-2	TRBJ2-7	TGTGCCAGCAGCTTAGTCGAGGGGAGGGGCGAGCAGTACTTC	CASSLVEGRGEQYF
NA	NA	TRBV7-2	TRBJ2-5	TGTGCCAGCAGCCCACAGAGGCAAGAGACCCAGTACTTC	CASSPQRQETQYF
few	NA	TRBV27	TRBJ1-5	TGTGCCAGCAGTTTTGGGGGTCGGGGCAATCAGCCCCAGCATTTT	CASSFGGRGNQPQHF
NA	NA	TRBV6-5	TRBJ2-2	TGTGCCAGCAGTAGTCTTCGCAGGAACACCGGGGAGCTGTTTTTT	CASSSLRRNTGELFF
few	NA	TRBV6-5	TRBJ1-1	TGTGCCAGCAGAACCTGGGGACGGCAGAACACTGAAGCTTTCTTT	CASRTWGRQNTEAFF
many	NA	TRBV10-3	TRBJ1-5	TGTGCCATCAGTGAGGTGGTGCGCAATCAGCCCCAGCATTTT	CAISEVVRNQPQHF
few	NA	TRBV12-3/TRBV12-4	TRBJ1-3	TGTGCCAGCAGTTCCGGTCCGGACAGCTCTGGAAACACCATATATTTT	CASSSGPDSSGNTIYF
NA	NA	TRBV12-3/TRBV12-4	TRBJ1-6	TGTGCCAGCAGTTTCTGGACCGTGTCAAATTCACCCCTCCACTTT	CASSFWTVSNSPLHF
once	NA	TRBV3-1	TRBJ2-5	TGTGCCAGCAGCCAAGATAGGGTGGGGATACAAGAGACCCAGTACTTC	CASSQDRVGIQETQYF
many	NA	TRBV12-3/TRBV12-4	TRBJ1-5	TGTGCCAGCAGTTTTGAAGTGGGCGACTATTTTCAGCCCCAGCATTTT	CASSFEVGDYFQPQHF
few	TRBD1	TRBV29-1	TRBJ2-5	TGCAGCGTGGCCCTTGGGACAGCCCAAGAGACCCAGTACTTC	CSVALGTAQETQYF
NA	TRBD2	TRBV7-9	TRBJ2-1	TGTGCCAGCAGCCCCGGTTGGGGGGGACTAGAGAAGAATGAGCAGTTCTTC	CASSPGWGGLEKNEQFF